A single sample gave rise to the 8 T cell receptor beta chains below, sequenced in a study of blood T cell repertoires in COVID-19. Measured with immunoSEQ multiplex PCR; TCRdb has only the in-frame clones, and not every one. The data show a few hundred thousand clones, approximately 85% seen once. The sample was PBMCs or T cells enriched from blood (not recorded which). These receptors all come from a woman aged 50 to 60 who had recovered from COVID-19.

The rearrangement uses TRBV6-5 and TRBJ2-1; the match to TRBD1 covers 7 bases. The V segment lost 6 bases and the J segment 4 bases; nucleotides outside the gene matches: 9. CDR1 is MNHEY, CDR2 SVGAGI, per germline. This CDR3 is 15 amino acids long. CDR3 residues: CASRRATGVYNEQFF. CDR3 bases: TGTGCCAGCAGGAGAGCAACAGGGGTATACAATGAGCAGTTCTTC.

The chain recombines TRBV6-5 with TRBJ1-5; 11 positions match TRBD1. Germline values: CDR1 MNHEY, CDR2 SVGAGI. The V and J ends lost 4 bases and 6 bases, in that order; junction bases with no gene match: 2. The CDR3 covers 14 residues. The CDR3 is CASSWTGGFQPQHF. CDR3 sequence (DNA): TGTGCCAGCAGTTGGACAGGGGGCTTTCAGCCCCAGCATTTT.

V usage is TRBV4-2 and J usage is TRBJ2-1; 11 bases map to TRBD2. Germline V lookup: CDR1 LGHNA, CDR2 YNFKEQ. Trimming took 0 bases from V and 7 from J; bases not matched to a gene: 5. This CDR3 spans 16 amino acids. CDR3 residues: CASSQDPLAGGNEQFF. DNA of the CDR3: TGTGCCAGCAGCCAAGATCCCTTAGCGGGGGGGAATGAGCAGTTCTTC.

Only a few counts were recorded for this clone. V gene TRBV7-8 combines with J gene TRBJ1-1; 8 bases are shared with TRBD1. Germline trimming cut 5 bases from V and 4 bases from J; bases unmatched to any gene: 3. The CDR3 is made up of 13 amino acids. The V gene's germline CDR1 is SGHVS and CDR2 FQNEAQ. Here the CDR3 reads CASSTDRVTEAFF. The CDR3 DNA reads TGTGCCAGCAGCACGGACAGGGTCACTGAAGCTTTCTTT. Full variable domain (outside the CDR3, taken from reference TRBV7-8 and TRBJ1-1): GAGVSQSPRYKVAKRGQDVALRCDPISGHVSLFWYQQALGQGPEFLTYFQNEAQLDKSGLPSDRFFAERPEGSVSTLKIQRTQQEDSAVYLCASSTDRVTEAFFGQGTRLTVV.

V gene TRBV9 combines with J gene TRBJ1-5; D not certain. Germline lookup yields CDR1 SGDLS and CDR2 YYNGEE. V lost 0 bases and J 4 bases, leaving 11 bases between the germline ends. The CDR3 is 15 amino acids. CDR3 region: CASSVGYSNNQPQHF. The CDR3 bases are TGTGCCAGCAGCGTAGGGTACAGCAATAATCAGCCCCAGCATTTT.

The J gene is TRBJ2-1, the V gene TRBV7-2; 7 positions match TRBD2. Germline CDR1 and CDR2: SGHTA and FQGNSA. There are 14 residues in the CDR3. Losses at the gene ends were 1 base for V and 6 bases for J; bases not matched to a gene: 3. In DNA form, the CDR3 reads TGTGCCAGCAGCTTAGTCGGGACTACCAATGAGCAGTTCTTC. As protein: CASSLVGTTNEQFF.

The sample holds a few counts of this clone. The chain joins TRBV18 to TRBJ2-2; 13 bases fit TRBD2. Germline lookup yields CDR1 KGHSH and CDR2 LQKENI. V lost 10 bases, J lost 0 bases, and 5 bases stayed unmatched. This CDR3 contains 16 residues. Written as DNA, the CDR3 is TGTGCCACTCCGGGACTAGCGGGATCGAACACCGGGGAGCTGTTTTTT. Translation: CATPGLAGSNTGELFF. The full variable domain, its missing parts supplied by reference TRBV18 and TRBJ2-2, is NAGVMQNPRHLVRRRGQEARLRCSPMKGHSHVYWYRQLPEEGLKFMVYLQKENIIDESGMPKERFSAEFPKEGPSILRIQQVVRGDSAAYFCATPGLAGSNTGELFFGEGSRLTVL.

The V and J genes are TRBV28 and TRBJ2-7, with a weak D call TRBD1 (5 bases). V dropped 3 bases and J dropped 2 bases, with 14 bases sitting between them. Germline V lookup: CDR1 MDHEN, CDR2 SYDVKM. The CDR3 totals 15 residues. CDR3 amino acids: CASSFGLRAAYEQYF. The DNA for the CDR3 is TGTGCCAGCAGTTTCGGTCTCAGGGCGGCCTACGAGCAGTACTTC.